A selection of T cell receptor beta chains follows, all from one sample in a study of blood T cell repertoires in COVID-19. Only in-frame clones appear in the TCRdb table, and some are missing; sequencing was by immunoSEQ multiplex PCR. The data contain some 370,000 clones, around 91% of them singletons. Input material: peripheral blood. These receptors were collected from a man younger than 35 with active or convalescent COVID-19. The CDR3 runs from the conserved cysteine through the conserved F or W. A D gene is named only where the DNA matches it firmly. Clone size is not always given. Where it is, it says once, few, many or a class for expanded clones.

.,TRBD2,TRBJ2-7,TRBV19,CASSTRLAGVHEQYF,TGTGCCAGTAGTACCCGACTAGCGGGAGTTCACGAGCAGTACTTC
.,.,TRBJ2-2,TRBV27,CASSLSRGNTGELFF,TGTGCCAGCAGCCTCTCGCGGGGGAACACCGGGGAGCTGTTTTTT
.,.,TRBJ2-3,TRBV19,CASSIGEAKITDTQYF,TGTGCCAGTAGTATAGGTGAGGCAAAAATAACAGATACGCAGTATTTT
.,.,TRBJ1-6,TRBV12-3/TRBV12-4,CASSRRGPLHF,TGTGCCAGCAGCCGAAGAGGGCCCCTCCACTTT
.,.,TRBJ2-1,TRBV7-9,CASSWPGVSEQFF,TGTGCCAGCAGCTGGCCGGGGGTAAGTGAGCAGTTCTTC
.,.,TRBJ1-5,TRBV9,CASLFRGNQPQHF,TGTGCCAGCCTTTTCCGGGGAAATCAGCCCCAGCATTTT
.,TRBD1,TRBJ1-2,TRBV5-4,CASSVPGQGAGEFYTF,TGTGCCAGCAGCGTCCCGGGACAGGGGGCCGGAGAGTTTTACACCTTC
.,.,TRBJ2-7,TRBV19,CASSRNPPRQPLSYEQYF,TGTGCCAGTTCCCGGAACCCGCCTAGACAGCCCCTCTCCTACGAGCAGTACTTC
.,.,TRBJ2-2,TRBV19,CASSMEWEAGELFF,TGTGCCAGTAGTATGGAATGGGAGGCCGGGGAGCTGTTTTTT
once,.,TRBJ2-7,TRBV4-2,CASSPEVGGYEQYF,TGTGCCAGCTCTCCCGAGGTGGGGGGCTACGAGCAGTACTTC
.,TRBD2,TRBJ2-7,TRBV12-5,CASGLRLAGGYEQYF,TGTGCTAGTGGTTTGAGACTAGCGGGGGGCTACGAGCAGTACTTC
.,TRBD1,TRBJ2-2,TRBV5-4,CASSLVGDRSVLELFF,TGTGCCAGCAGCTTGGTGGGGGACAGGAGTGTATTGGAGCTGTTTTTT
.,.,TRBJ1-1,TRBV7-3,CASSQNQGFTEAFF,TGTGCCAGCAGCCAGAATCAGGGATTCACTGAAGCTTTCTTT
.,TRBD1,TRBJ2-2,TRBV2,CASLTGLAGELFF,TGTGCCAGTCTGACAGGGTTGGCCGGGGAGCTGTTTTTT
.,.,TRBJ2-7,TRBV4-1,CASSQERAPYEQYF,TGCGCCAGCAGCCAAGAGCGGGCCCCCTACGAGCAGTACTTC
.,TRBD1,TRBJ1-1,TRBV5-6,CASSLTGGYTEAFF,TGTGCCAGCAGCCTGACAGGGGGCTACACTGAAGCTTTCTTT
few,.,TRBJ1-2,TRBV6-1,CASSERGGTYGYTF,TGTGCCAGCAGTGAACGGGGCGGGACTTATGGCTACACCTTC
.,TRBD1,TRBJ2-3,TRBV9,CASRPDRGLGTDTQYF,TGTGCCAGCAGGCCCGACAGGGGGCTGGGCACAGATACGCAGTATTTT
.,.,TRBJ1-6,TRBV7-6,CASSPQGSLYNSPLHF,TGTGCCAGCAGCCCGCAGGGAAGTTTATATAATTCACCCCTCCACTTT
.,.,TRBJ2-6,TRBV5-1,CASSPQASGANVLTF,TGCGCCAGCAGCCCTCAAGCTTCTGGGGCCAACGTCCTGACTTTC
once,TRBD1,TRBJ1-6,TRBV5-8,CASSVGQGPYNSPLHF,TGTGCCAGCAGCGTGGGACAGGGTCCGTATAATTCACCCCTCCACTTT
.,TRBD2,TRBJ2-7,TRBV10-3,CAIKKAGGPYEQYF,TGTGCCATCAAAAAAGCGGGGGGACCCTACGAGCAGTACTTC
.,TRBD1,TRBJ2-7,TRBV4-3,CASSQDPGTDYEQYF,TGCGCCAGCAGCCAAGACCCCGGGACAGACTACGAGCAGTACTTC
.,.,TRBJ2-7,TRBV24-1,CATSDSSLSEQYF,TGTGCCACCAGTGATTCCTCCCTCTCCGAGCAGTACTTC
.,TRBD2,TRBJ2-1,TRBV18,CASSPTLAGGFNEQFF,TGTGCCAGCTCACCCACACTAGCGGGAGGGTTCAATGAGCAGTTCTTC
.,TRBD2,TRBJ2-5,TRBV4-2,CASSQEPSDRAGGRETQYF,TGTGCCAGCAGCCAAGAACCGTCGGATAGAGCGGGAGGGCGGGAGACCCAGTACTTC
.,.,TRBJ2-7,TRBV19,CASSERKNSYEQYF,TGTGCCAGTTCCGAGAGGAAGAACTCCTACGAGCAGTACTTC
.,TRBD1,TRBJ2-4,TRBV3-1/TRBV3-2,CASSQEPGTGPLAKNIQYF,TGTGCCAGCAGCCAAGAACCCGGGACAGGGCCTCTAGCCAAAAACATTCAGTACTTC
.,TRBD1,TRBJ1-2,TRBV7-3,CASSSLGTGSHGYTF,TGTGCCAGCAGCTCGCTAGGGACAGGGAGCCATGGCTACACCTTC
.,.,TRBJ1-5,TRBV28,CASSLAGSTSYF,TGTGCCAGCAGTTTGGCGGGGAGCACCTCGTATTTT
.,.,TRBJ1-2,TRBV18,CASSPPPGFGYTF,TGTGCCAGCTCACCACCGCCAGGATTTGGCTACACCTTC
.,.,TRBJ1-1,TRBV11-2,CASSSYPAGYEREAFF,TGTGCCAGCAGCTCCTATCCCGCAGGGTACGAACGGGAAGCTTTCTTT
.,TRBD1,TRBJ2-1,TRBV9,CASSVGGTVYNEQFF,TGTGCCAGCAGCGTAGGAGGGACAGTTTACAATGAGCAGTTCTTC
.,.,TRBJ1-1,TRBV5-1,CASSLEGGGATEAFF,TGCGCCAGCAGCTTGGAAGGAGGAGGGGCGACTGAAGCTTTCTTT
.,.,TRBJ2-2,TRBV7-2,CASSSFSTGELFF,TGTGCCAGCAGCTCTTTCAGCACCGGGGAGCTGTTTTTT
.,.,TRBJ1-6,TRBV3-1/TRBV3-2,CASSQVTVNSPLHF,TGTGCCAGCAGCCAAGTGACAGTTAATTCACCCCTCCACTTT
.,TRBD1,TRBJ2-1,TRBV3-1/TRBV3-2,CASSHGTGYNEQFF,TGTGCCAGCAGCCACGGGACAGGGTACAATGAGCAGTTCTTC
.,.,TRBJ1-5,TRBV28,CASSFWASNQPQHF,TGTGCCAGCAGTTTCTGGGCTAGCAATCAGCCCCAGCATTTT
.,.,TRBJ1-1,TRBV5-5,CASSLVQGRTEAFF,TGTGCCAGCAGCTTGGTACAGGGTAGGACTGAAGCTTTCTTT
.,TRBD1,TRBJ1-2,TRBV7-9,CASSPRETGMDGYTF,TGTGCCAGCAGCCCCCGCGAGACAGGGATGGATGGCTACACCTTC
once,.,TRBJ2-5,TRBV7-9,CASSWVGGLPETQYF,TGTGCCAGCAGCTGGGTGGGGGGGCTCCCTGAGACCCAGTACTTC